The 7 T cell receptor beta chains in this list originate from one sample, sequenced in a study of CD8+ T cells in alopecia areata. RNA was extracted and reverse transcribed into cDNA as the sequencing template. Clones were sequenced by immunoSEQ multiplex PCR, and TCRdb holds only the in-frame ones, with some missing. The repertoire holds 89,000 or so clones, with roughly 51% as singletons. Input material: NKG2D-high CD8+ T cells sorted from blood. The receptors stem from a human donor with alopecia areata.

As concerns this clone: Within the sample, other DNA sequences also encode this same CDR3. The chain uses TRBV29-1 and TRBJ2-7, with D unclear. The CDR3 is 10 amino acids. Germline-derived CDR1 and CDR2 are SQVTM and ANQGSEA. The ends were cut back, 5 bases at V and 3 bases at J, with 5 bases in the middle. The CDR3 spells CSVLSYEQYF. The CDR3 DNA follows: TGCAGCGTTCTCAGCTACGAGCAGTACTTC.

The chain carries TRBV2 and TRBJ1-1; D unclear. V was pared by 4 bases and J by 4 bases, with 7 bases between. The CDR3 loop spans 12 amino acids. Germline CDR1 is SNHLY and CDR2 is FYNNEI. The DNA of the CDR3 is TGTGCCAGCAGTGGGTGGAGCACTGAAGCTTTCTTT. Protein sequence: CASSGWSTEAFF.

The CDR3 here is CASSRRGGTDTQYF. CDR3 coding DNA: TGTGCCAGCAGCCGCAGGGGTGGGACAGATACGCAGTATTTT. The chain employs TRBV27 and TRBJ2-3, with D tentatively TRBD1 (6 bases). The CDR3 spans 14 residues. V dropped 6 bases and J dropped 3 bases, with 13 bases sitting between them. CDR1 MNHEY and CDR2 SMNVEV come from the germline V gene (reference sequence).

The chain carries TRBV4-1 and TRBJ2-7; TRBD2 aligns across 7 bases. The CDR3 has 14 amino acids. Per the germline V gene, CDR1 is MGHRA and CDR2 is YSYEKL. The trim removed 5 bases at V and 6 bases at J, leaving 10 bases unmatched. Here the CDR3 reads CASSLGEGDIEQYF. For the CDR3, the DNA is TGCGCCAGCAGCTTAGGGGAGGGAGACATCGAGCAGTACTTC.

The chain has TRBV7-9 and TRBJ1-1; the D gene is possibly TRBD1 (5 bases). Germline loops: CDR1 SEHNR, CDR2 FQNEAQ (reference sequence). The ends were cut back, 4 bases at V and 0 bases at J, with 9 bases in the middle. CDR3 length equals 14 residues. CDR3 amino acids: CASSSDSLNTEAFF. CDR3 in DNA: TGTGCCAGCAGCTCAGACAGCTTGAACACTGAAGCTTTCTTT. The whole variable domain, remainder taken from reference TRBV7-9 and TRBJ1-1, is DTGVSQNPRHKITKRGQNVTFRCDPISEHNRLYWYRQTLGQGPEFLTYFQNEAQLEKSRLLSDRFSAERPKGSFSTLEIQRTEQGDSAMYLCASSSDSLNTEAFFGQGTRLTVV.

V gene TRBV9 combines with J gene TRBJ1-2; D remains unclear. V was shortened by 5 bases and J by 8 bases, with 13 bases between the two germline ends. This CDR3 contains 12 residues. Germline V gives CDR1 SGDLS, CDR2 YYNGEE. CDR3 nucleotides: TGTGCCAGCAGAGCGGACCGCGTGGGCTACACCTTC. Translation gives CASRADRVGYTF.

The chain has TRBV27 and TRBJ2-7, with D perhaps matching TRBD1 (7 bases). Per germline, CDR1 MNHEY and CDR2 SMNVEV (reference sequence). The CDR3 spans 15 residues. Trimming pared 3 bases from V and 12 bases from J, leaving 24 bases between. CDR3 amino acids: CASSFEAAGGGSRYF. The CDR3 nucleotides are TGTGCCAGCAGTTTTGAGGCGGCAGGGGGAGGTTCTCGGTACTTC.